Listed here is a single T cell receptor beta chain. Its cognate antigen is unknown. Blood specimens came from baseline, cycle 4 day 1, and cycle 7 day 1. The data are from a study of OX40 agonist ivuxolimab in advanced cancers. General study findings and limits: On average, CD8+ T cells showed a greater number of expanded clones than CD4+.

This CDR3 region has 16 residues. Germline CDR1 and CDR2: PRHDT and FYEKMQ (reference sequence). V lost 6 bases to trimming and J lost 2 bases; unmatched junction nucleotides: 11. Profiling relied on immunoSEQ multiplex PCR, and the TCRdb table lists in-frame clones only, not all of them. The sample holds 80,000 to 100,000 clones, about 91% seen once. The chain uses TRBV13 and TRBJ1-2; 8 nucleotides agree with TRBD1. Specimen: CD4+ or CD8+ T cells sorted from blood, collected in a trial of the OX40 agonist ivuxolimab. The sequence was obtained from an adult with an advanced solid tumor such as melanoma, head and neck, liver or kidney cancer. This chain's CDR3 is CASRPLGQGLNYGYTF. In DNA, the CDR3 is TGTGCCAGCAGACCTCTCGGACAGGGACTAAACTATGGCTACACCTTC.